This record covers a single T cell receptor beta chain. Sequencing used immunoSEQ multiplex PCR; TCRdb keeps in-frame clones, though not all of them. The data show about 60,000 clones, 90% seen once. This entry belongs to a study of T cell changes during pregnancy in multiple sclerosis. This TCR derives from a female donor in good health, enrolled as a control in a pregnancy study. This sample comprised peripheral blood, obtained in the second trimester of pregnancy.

DNA for the CDR3: TGTGCCAGCAGCTTAAGGCTACCCGGGACTAGCGGCTCCTACGAGCAGTACTTC. Residues: CASSLRLPGTSGSYEQYF. V gene TRBV7-9 combines with J gene TRBJ2-7, with 11 nucleotides matching TRBD2. This CDR3 has 18 residues. The germline CDR1 and CDR2 sequences are SEHNR and FQNEAQ (reference sequence). V lost 2 bases and J lost 0; bases outside the gene matches: 9.